This T cell receptor beta chain stems from a study of OX40 agonist ivuxolimab in advanced cancers. Study overall: In this trial design, patients received ivuxolimab intravenously at 0.01 to 10 mg/kg every 2 weeks.

As concerns this clone: Its matching antigen is unknown.

The CDR3 runs to 17 residues. The ends lost 0 bases at V and 5 bases at J; junction bases unmatched: 8. Germline V gene lookup returns CDR1 SGDLS and CDR2 YYNGEE. Repertoires were generated with immunoSEQ multiplex PCR, while TCRdb's copy carries only in-frame clones and drops some. The sample has tens of thousands of clones, 92% seen once; the top ten hold roughly 0.5%. General study results and limits: Mean expanded clone counts were higher in CD8+ than CD4+ T cells. Blood T cells, both CD4+ and CD8+, expanded clonally by week 6 at 0.1 to 3.0 mg/kg. Several nonresponders also turned out to have low normalized T-cell clonal expansion.

The chain uses TRBV9 and TRBJ2-1, with 10 nucleotides matching TRBD1. This TCR was recovered from an adult with an advanced solid tumor such as melanoma, head and neck, liver or kidney cancer. The sequencing used CD4+ or CD8+ T cells sorted from blood, collected in a trial of the OX40 agonist ivuxolimab. The CDR3 loop is CASSVEGPGQGNNEQFF. The CDR3 bases are TGTGCCAGCAGCGTAGAGGGCCCGGGACAGGGGAACAATGAGCAGTTCTTC.